Sequencing of this T cell receptor (beta chain) was carried out in a study of blood T cells in healthy people across ages. This clonotype was found a few times. Primers used in a second PCR of roughly 7 to 12 cycles were a sample-barcoded 5' primer and a J-beta primer mix. Using its own MiXCR run on the 5' RACE reads, TCRdb lists one record per CDR3 protein. Of about 640,000 distinct CDR3 sequences in the sample, around 54% were seen once. The ends were cut back, 4 bases at V and 4 bases at J, with 17 bases in the middle. CDR3 size: 15 residues. The germline V gene has CDR1 SQVTM and CDR2 ANQGSEA. The material sequenced was blood. V and J are TRBV29-1 and TRBJ2-1; no definite D call. The receptor was isolated from a man aged 55-75 years in good health. CDR3: CSVAPTGGVYNEQFF. Here the CDR3 DNA reads TGCAGCGTTGCCCCGACGGGTGGGGTATACAATGAGCAGTTCTTC.